A selection of T cell receptor beta chains follows, all from one sample in a study of blood T cell repertoires in COVID-19. The protocol was immunoSEQ multiplex PCR, while the TCRdb copy is restricted to in-frame clones and leaves out a portion. In the table there are 100,000 or so clones, 80% to 95% of which are singletons. Sequenced material: peripheral blood. The receptors originated from a man aged 65 to 79 with acute or convalescent COVID-19. The CDR3 runs from the conserved cysteine through the conserved F or W. Fields, in order: clone size, CDR3 length, V gene, D gene, J gene, CDR3 protein, CDR3 DNA. The D gene is left open where the match is weak. Not every row has a clone size; where given, it reads once, few, many or a size class.

.	17	TRBV10-2	TRBD2	TRBJ2-2	CASCPQRGARGGGELFF	TGCGCCAGCTGCCCCCAACGGGGGGCGCGGGGGGGCGGGGAGCTGTTTTTT
.	16	TRBV4-1	TRBD1	TRBJ1-6	CASSQVGTVYNSPLHF	TGCGCCAGCAGCCAAGTCGGGACAGTTTATAATTCACCCCTCCACTTT
.	15	TRBV6-5	.	TRBJ1-2	CASSPDGGANYGYTF	TGTGCCAGCAGTCCCGACGGCGGGGCCAACTATGGCTACACCTTC
.	16	TRBV6-2/TRBV6-3	.	TRBJ2-3	CASSYSGISSTDTQYF	TGTGCCAGCAGTTACTCCGGGATTTCTAGCACAGATACGCAGTATTTT
once	13	TRBV7-2	TRBD1	TRBJ2-7	CASSWTGFYEQYF	TGTGCCAGCAGCTGGACAGGGTTCTACGAGCAGTACTTC
.	12	TRBV3-1/TRBV3-2	.	TRBJ1-1	CATRTENTEAFF	TGTGCCACAAGGACAGAGAACACTGAAGCTTTCTTT
.	15	TRBV5-6	.	TRBJ1-2	CASTRPPGHHYGYTF	TGTGCCAGCACTAGGCCCCCAGGGCACCACTATGGCTACACCTTC
.	15	TRBV6-6	TRBD2	TRBJ2-3	CASTRLASSTDTQYF	TGTGCCAGCACCAGACTAGCGTCTAGCACAGATACGCAGTATTTT
.	14	TRBV30	.	TRBJ1-5	CAWSVPVAYQPQHF	TGTGCCTGGAGTGTACCGGTCGCCTATCAGCCCCAGCATTTT
.	17	TRBV19	.	TRBJ1-5	CASKGGAISKGNQPQHF	TGTGCCAGTAAGGGGGGGGCGATTTCCAAAGGCAATCAGCCCCAGCATTTT
.	13	TRBV10-3	TRBD2	TRBJ2-7	CAISGTSVHEQYF	TGTGCCATCAGTGGGACTAGCGTCCACGAGCAGTACTTC
.	13	TRBV7-8	TRBD1	TRBJ1-2	CASSQDRGRGYTF	TGTGCCAGCAGCCAAGACAGGGGTAGAGGCTACACCTTC
.	16	TRBV5-1	TRBD2	TRBJ2-5	CASSASLAGGLETQYF	TGCGCCAGCAGCGCCTCACTAGCGGGGGGGCTTGAGACCCAGTACTTC
.	13	TRBV18	.	TRBJ2-2	CASSPARAGELFF	TGTGCCAGCTCACCAGCTAGAGCCGGGGAGCTGTTTTTT
.	12	TRBV30	.	TRBJ2-7	CAWAPGNYEQYF	TGTGCCTGGGCTCCGGGGAACTACGAGCAGTACTTC
.	15	TRBV5-1	TRBD1	TRBJ1-1	CASSLNTGANTEAFF	TGCGCCAGCAGCTTGAATACAGGGGCGAACACTGAAGCTTTCTTT
few	15	TRBV19	TRBD1	TRBJ1-1	CASRPLGTDNTEAFF	TGTGCCAGTAGGCCCCTCGGGACAGACAACACTGAAGCTTTCTTT
few	14	TRBV5-1	.	TRBJ1-3	CASSASSSGNTIYF	TGCGCCAGCAGCGCGTCGAGCTCTGGAAACACCATATATTTT
.	13	TRBV6-5	.	TRBJ2-1	CASSYGRVGEQFF	TGTGCCAGCAGTTACGGTCGGGTGGGTGAGCAGTTCTTC
.	16	TRBV7-2	TRBD1	TRBJ2-1	CASSLFGTGISNEQFF	TGTGCCAGCAGCTTATTCGGGACAGGGATATCCAATGAGCAGTTCTTC